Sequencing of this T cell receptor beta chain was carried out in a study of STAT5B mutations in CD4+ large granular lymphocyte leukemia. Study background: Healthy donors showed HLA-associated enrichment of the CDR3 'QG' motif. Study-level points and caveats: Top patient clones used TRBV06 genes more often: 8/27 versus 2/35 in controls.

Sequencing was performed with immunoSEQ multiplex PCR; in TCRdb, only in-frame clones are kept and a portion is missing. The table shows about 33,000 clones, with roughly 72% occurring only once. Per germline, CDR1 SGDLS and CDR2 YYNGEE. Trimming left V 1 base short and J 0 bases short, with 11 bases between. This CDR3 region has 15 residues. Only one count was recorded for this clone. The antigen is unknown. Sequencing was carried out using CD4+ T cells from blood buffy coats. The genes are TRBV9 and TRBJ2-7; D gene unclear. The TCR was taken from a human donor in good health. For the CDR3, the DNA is TGTGCCAGCAGCGTAAGGAGAGCGAGCTCCTACGAGCAGTACTTC. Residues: CASSVRRASSYEQYF.